The sequence of this T cell receptor beta chain was determined in a study of CD8 T cells in ankylosing spondylitis. Study-wide points: In reactive arthritis synovial fluid and blood, some motif variants had been reported before. According to the report, clones linked to the disease were significantly enriched in matched synovial fluid samples taken from ankylosing spondylitis patients.

This clonotype was seen at least ten times. What it recognizes is unknown. The V gene lost 4 bases and the J gene lost 1 base, with 9 bases spanning the gap. The CDR3 totals 13 residues. Germline V gene data show CDR1 as SGHRS and CDR2 as YFSETQ. A single record per CDR3 protein comes from TCRdb applying MiXCR to the 5' RACE reads. The sample has some 300,000 distinct CDR3 sequences, around 21% seen once. This sequence joins TRBV5-1 and TRBJ2-7; unclear D gene. Sample: blood, either unsorted or a sorted T cell fraction (not recorded which). The clonotype comes from a female donor with ankylosing spondylitis or in good health (not recorded which). Written as DNA, the CDR3 is TGCGCCAGCAGCGAGGAGACGTCCTACGAGCAGTACTTC. This codes for CASSEETSYEQYF. Complete variable domain (other parts from reference TRBV5-1 and TRBJ2-7): KAGVTQTPRYLIKTRGQQVTLSCSPISGHRSVSWYQQTPGQGLQFLFEYFSETQRNKGNFPGRFSGRQFSNSRSEMNVSTLELGDSALYLCASSEETSYEQYFGPGTRLTVT.